The entry below gives a single TCR beta chain sequence along with its context. With 0 bases removed from V and 5 bases from J, the gap between germline ends came to 8 bases. The CDR3 runs to 15 residues. Per the germline V gene, CDR1 is SGHAT and CDR2 is FQNNGV. The data were obtained in a study of blood T cell repertoires in COVID-19. Data came from immunoSEQ multiplex PCR; TCRdb stores just in-frame clones and leaves some out. The profile shows roughly 190,000 clones, approximately 90% of them singletons. The sample was PBMCs or T cells enriched from blood (not recorded which). The TCR was taken from a woman aged 30 to 39 who had recovered from COVID-19. The rearrangement joins TRBV11-2 to TRBJ1-6; D might be TRBD1 (5 bases). CDR3 in amino acids: CASSLEGQDNSPLHF. CDR3 DNA sequence: TGTGCCAGCAGCTTAGAGGGGCAGGATAATTCACCCCTCCACTTT.